The 30 T cell receptor beta chains given below trace back to one sample, sequenced in a study of T cell clonality in common variable immunodeficiency. Study results and caveats: Common variable immunodeficiency TCR beta sequences reportedly had fewer deletions and N-nucleotide insertions.

Repertoires were generated with immunoSEQ multiplex PCR, while TCRdb's copy carries only in-frame clones and drops some. The sample is made up of 25,000 to 30,000 clones, none counted only once. These receptors have no identified antigens. Sequencing was carried out using peripheral blood mononuclear cells. All receptors come from a human donor with common variable immunodeficiency.

This clone was seen ten or more times. The read ends 3 residues before the CDR3 terminus; that terminus is restored from the germline J gene. The chain combines TRBV20-1 with TRBJ1-1; 8 bases line up with TRBD1. Germline CDR1 DFQATT, CDR2 SNEGSKA (reference sequence). The CDR3 sequence is 13 residues long. The trim removed 6 bases at V and 1 base at J, leaving 4 bases unmatched. CDR3 residues: CSARQGTNTEAFF. CDR3 DNA (partial): TGCAGTGCCAGACAGGGGACGAACACTGAA.

This clone has at least ten counts. The observed sequence ends 3 residues before the CDR3 terminus, with the missing tail filled in from the germline J gene. The V and J genes are TRBV11-2 and TRBJ2-5, with 10 bases lining up with TRBD1. The CDR3 is 15 amino acids. Germline lookup yields CDR1 SGHAT and CDR2 FQNNGV. The V and J ends lost 7 bases and 2 bases, in that order; junction bases with no gene match: 7. Partial CDR3 DNA: TGTGCCAGCACTCCGGGACAGGGGCGTCAAGAGACC. Translation: CASTPGQGRQET. The full CDR3 reads CASTPGQGRQETQYF.

This clone was counted many times. The CDR3 end is not reached by the read, which stops 3 residues before it; the germline J gene fills it in. The rearrangement links TRBV29-1 to TRBJ2-1; D is uncertain. V lost 7 bases and J lost 0, with 10 bases in between. Germline CDR1 is SQVTM and CDR2 is ANQGSEA. There are 13 residues in the CDR3. Partial CDR3 DNA: TGCAGCGATGCGGATAGCTCCTACAATGAG. This gives the protein CSDADSSYNE. The entire CDR3 protein is CSDADSSYNEQFF.

This clone was detected many times. The read ends 3 residues shy of where the CDR3 ends; the end is completed using the germline J gene. The chain links TRBV30 to TRBJ1-2; D is ambiguous. This CDR3 contains 15 residues. V was trimmed by 4 bases and J by 3 bases, leaving 18 bases between them. Germline CDR1 reads GTSNPN; CDR2 reads SVGIG (reference sequence). The CDR3 bases that were read are TGTGCCTGGACCCCATACATGTCCGTCTACTATGGC. It codes for CAWTPYMSVYYG. The CDR3 in full is CAWTPYMSVYYGYTF.

Concerning this clone: At one boundary the junction diverges from the germline segment, which might be a read error. The CDR3 is cut off 3 residues early in the read; its end comes from the germline J gene. The V call is TRBV7-9, the J call TRBJ1-6, with D unresolved. This CDR3 is 14 amino acids long. Looked up from germline, CDR1 is SEHNR and CDR2 is FQNEAQ (reference sequence). The part of the CDR3 DNA that was read is TGTGCCAGCAGCTTAATCCAGGATAAGTCACCC. Translated: CASSLIQDKSP. The full CDR3 protein reads CASSLIQDKSPLHF.

The table lists this clone with many counts. The sequenced part of the CDR3 DNA is TGTGCCAGCCCTAGGTCGGGACTGAGCACTGAA. Its translation is CASPRSGLSTE. The entire CDR3 reads CASPRSGLSTEAFF. This chain links TRBV2 with TRBJ1-1; D might be TRBD1 (5 bases). The read falls 3 residues short of the CDR3 end, and the missing part is taken from the germline J gene. CDR1 is SNHLY, CDR2 FYNNEI, per germline. The CDR3 has 14 residues. V lost 8 bases and J lost 4, with 17 bases in between.

On this clone itself: The sequence runs out 3 residues before the end of the CDR3; the remainder is reconstructed from the germline J gene. The chain couples TRBV19 to TRBJ1-6, with no clear D. CDR1 is LNHDA and CDR2 is SQIVND in the germline V gene (reference sequence). The V end was cut by 4 bases, the J end by 7 bases, with 14 bases between. This CDR3 spans 15 amino acids. The sequenced part of the CDR3 DNA is TGTGCCAGTAGTACAGGAGGTCTTGGGAATTCACCC. Amino acid sequence: CASSTGGLGNSP. The whole CDR3 protein reads CASSTGGLGNSPLHF.

This clone was observed many times. Read coverage stops 3 residues before the CDR3 terminus; the germline J gene supplies the remainder. The V and J genes are TRBV5-1 and TRBJ2-2; the match to TRBD2 covers 9 bases. Looked up from germline, CDR1 is SGHRS and CDR2 is YFSETQ. V lost 1 base to trimming and J lost 7 bases; unmatched junction nucleotides: 8. CDR3 length: 16 amino acids. The covered CDR3 bases are TGCGCCAGCAGCTTGTCTCTAGCGGGAAGTAACGGGGAG. Residues: CASSLSLAGSNGE. The CDR3 in full is CASSLSLAGSNGELFF. Using reference TRBV5-1 and TRBJ2-2 for the parts outside the CDR3, the full variable domain is KAGVTQTPRYLIKTRGQQVTLSCSPISGHRSVSWYQQTPGQGLQFLFEYFSETQRNKGNFPGRFSGRQFSNSRSEMNVSTLELGDSALYLCASSLSLAGSNGELFFGEGSRLTVL.

This clone appeared a few times. The read comes to an end 3 residues before the CDR3 does, leaving the germline J gene to fill in the end. V and J are TRBV2 and TRBJ2-5; TRBD1 is a possible D gene (6 bases). Germline V gene sequence: CDR1 SNHLY, CDR2 FYNNEI. Between the trimmed V and J ends, which lost 9 bases and 2 bases, there was a span of 13 bases. The CDR3 covers 13 residues. CDR3 residues: CASQRDNQETQYF. The CDR3 DNA, read in part, is TGTGCCAGTCAACGGGACAATCAAGAGACC.

This clone was observed at least ten times. The covered CDR3 bases are TGTGCCTCGGCGTGGACAGGGTTTAATTCACCC. Translation gives CASAWTGFNSP. From start to end, the CDR3 is CASAWTGFNSPLHF. The chain links TRBV30 to TRBJ1-6; 8 bases are a match to TRBD1. Sequencing ends 3 residues short of the CDR3 end; the germline J gene provides the rest. There are 14 residues in the CDR3. The germline V gene encodes CDR1 GTSNPN and CDR2 SVGIG (reference sequence). V dropped 7 bases and J dropped 6; count of bases not matched to a gene: 8.

The table lists this clone with many counts. Read sequence stops 3 residues before the CDR3 end, and the germline J gene provides the missing end. J is TRBJ2-5 and V is TRBV18, with D possibly being TRBD2 (6 bases). In germline, CDR1 is KGHSH, CDR2 LQKENI. This CDR3 region has 14 residues. V lost 3 bases, J lost 1 base, and 9 bases lay in between. Incomplete CDR3 DNA: TGTGCCAGCTCACCGCGGACTATCCAAGAGACC. This gives the protein CASSPRTIQET. The entire CDR3 sequence reads CASSPRTIQETQYF.

In the case of this clone: With the read ending 3 residues before the CDR3 end, the germline J gene is used to fill in that end. The V and J genes are TRBV2 and TRBJ2-1, with TRBD2 as a possible D gene (6 bases). Germline V gene lookup returns CDR1 SNHLY and CDR2 FYNNEI. This CDR3 contains 14 residues. Trimming left V 6 bases short and J 6 bases short, with 15 bases between. The covered CDR3 bases are TGTGCCAGCAGGGATCCGGGACTCCCCAATGAG. Translation: CASRDPGLPNE. Given in full, the CDR3 is CASRDPGLPNEQFF. The full variable domain, rest sourced from reference TRBV2 and TRBJ2-1, is EPEVTQTPSHQVTQMGQEVILRCVPISNHLYFYWYRQILGQKVEFLVSFYNNEISEKSEIFDDQFSVERPDGSNFTLKIRSTKLEDSAMYFCASRDPGLPNEQFFGPGTRLTVL.

Regarding this clone: The read halts 3 residues ahead of the CDR3 end, with the missing end drawn from the germline J gene. V usage is TRBV19 and J usage is TRBJ1-1, with D perhaps TRBD1 (6 bases). Between the trimmed V and J ends, which lost 6 bases and 1 base, there was a span of 9 bases. Germline values: CDR1 LNHDA, CDR2 SQIVND (reference sequence). CDR3 length: 13 residues. The CDR3 is CASSRTENTEAFF. CDR3 DNA, as far as it was read: TGTGCCAGTAGCAGGACAGAGAACACTGAA.

This clone was seen at least ten times. The read halts 3 residues ahead of the CDR3 end, with the missing end drawn from the germline J gene. The J gene is TRBJ2-5, the V gene TRBV29-1, with TRBD1 matching over 8 bases. V lost 6 bases, J lost 4 bases, and 10 bases stayed unmatched. This CDR3 contains 14 residues. In germline, CDR1 is SQVTM, CDR2 ANQGSEA. CDR3: CSVRQGARGETQYF. CDR3 bases read: TGCAGCGTGCGCCAGGGGGCGCGAGGAGAGACC. Together with reference TRBV29-1 and TRBJ2-5, the CDR3 gives the full variable domain: SAVISQKPSRDICQRGTSLTIQCQVDSQVTMMFWYRQQPGQSLTLIATANQGSEATYESGFVIDKFPISRPNLTFSTLTVSNMSPEDSSIYLCSVRQGARGETQYFGPGTRLLVL.

A word on this clone: The sequenced fragment ends 3 residues before the CDR3 boundary, so the rest is inferred from the germline J gene. The genes are TRBV10-2 and TRBJ2-3; 8 bases are shared with TRBD2. Germline CDR1 and CDR2: WSHSY and SAAADI. This CDR3 comprises 19 residues. V lost 3 bases, J lost 2 bases, and 16 bases stayed unmatched. CDR3: CASSDLQAGDIHNTDTQYF. Incomplete CDR3 DNA: TGCGCCAGCAGTGATTTACAAGCGGGAGACATTCATAACACAGATACG.

This clone showed up many times. From the germline J gene comes the end of the CDR3, since the read stops 3 residues before it. The chain has TRBV19 and TRBJ2-3; TRBD2 matches at 8 bases. The germline CDR1 and CDR2 sequences are LNHDA and SQIVND (reference sequence). V was pared by 3 bases and J by 4 bases, with 6 bases of the junction left unmatched. The CDR3 sequence is 15 residues long. The CDR3 loop is CASSIGGLASDTQYF. Incomplete CDR3 DNA: TGTGCCAGTAGTATCGGAGGACTAGCATCAGATACG.

This clone appeared many times. The read terminates 3 residues ahead of where the CDR3 ends, so the germline J gene completes it. V usage is TRBV5-1 and J usage is TRBJ2-6, with D unresolved. In germline, CDR1 is SGHRS, CDR2 YFSETQ. Trimming removed 0 bases at V and 0 bases at J, with 13 bases between. The CDR3 spans 18 residues. The CDR3: CASSLAGLIYSGANVLTF. CDR3 bases read: TGCGCCAGCAGCTTGGCTGGTCTTATCTACTCTGGGGCCAACGTC.

This clone turned up a few times. The sequence runs out 3 residues before the end of the CDR3; the remainder is reconstructed from the germline J gene. The chain is built from TRBV7-2 and TRBJ2-1; 8 positions match TRBD1. The CDR3 consists of 15 residues. V gave up 2 bases and J gave up 4 bases; unmatched junction bases: 4. CDR1 and CDR2 (germline): SGHTA, FQGNSA. CDR3 in amino acids: CASSLRTGNYNEQFF. CDR3 bases read: TGTGCCAGCAGCTTAAGGACAGGGAATTACAATGAG.

In its sample, this clone was seen many times. CDR3 loop: CAISGTRFEQYF. The CDR3 DNA, read in part, is TGTGCCATCAGTGGTACTAGGTTCGAG. This chain connects TRBV10-3 to TRBJ2-7; maybe TRBD2 (5 bases). The read is 3 residues too short to cover the CDR3 end, so that end is filled in from the germline J gene. The CDR3 is made up of 12 amino acids. Germline CDR1 and CDR2: ENHRY and SYGVKD. Trimming left V 4 bases short and J 6 bases short, with 10 bases between.

This clone was counted ten times or more. The sequenced fragment ends 3 residues before the CDR3 boundary, so the rest is inferred from the germline J gene. This chain connects TRBV7-9 to TRBJ2-3; 8 bases are a match to TRBD1. Germline V CDR1 and CDR2: SEHNR, FQNEAQ (reference sequence). CDR3 length: 15 amino acids. The V and J ends lost 6 bases and 5 bases, in that order; junction bases with no gene match: 10. The CDR3 loop reads CASRAQGTGGDTQYF. CDR3 bases read: TGTGCCAGCAGGGCTCAGGGTACAGGGGGAGATACG.

This clone was counted many times. The read falls 3 residues short of the CDR3 end, and the missing part is taken from the germline J gene. V is TRBV30 and J is TRBJ2-7; 9 bases fit TRBD1. J was trimmed by 5 bases and V by 2 bases; bases with no gene match: 13. The CDR3 runs 16 residues. CDR1 GTSNPN and CDR2 SVGIG come from the germline V gene (reference sequence). The CDR3 sequence is CAWSNWGTGRKDEQYF. The sequenced CDR3 bases are TGTGCCTGGAGTAACTGGGGGACAGGGAGGAAGGACGAG.

In the case of this clone: The CDR3 extends 3 residues past the end of the read, so its final part is completed from the germline J gene. The rearrangement joins TRBV2 to TRBJ1-6, with D possibly TRBD1 on 6 matching bases. The CDR3 runs to 13 residues. Germline V lookup: CDR1 SNHLY, CDR2 FYNNEI. V was shortened by 5 bases and J by 8 bases, with 10 bases between the two germline ends. CDR3 loop: CASSWGRDSPLHF. CDR3 DNA (partial): TGTGCCAGCAGTTGGGGGCGGGATTCACCC.

Within the sample, this clone is large (0.1 to 1%). Read data end 3 residues before the CDR3 end; the end is taken from the germline J gene. This chain connects TRBV5-5 to TRBJ1-5, with TRBD1 matching 9 bases. The CDR3 spans 15 residues. The germline V gene has CDR1 SGHKS and CDR2 YYEKEE (reference sequence). After removal of 3 bases from V and 1 base from J, the junction contained 2 bases not matched to a gene. CDR3 DNA (partial): TGTGCCAGCAGCTACAGGGGGCAGAGCAATCAGCCC. Protein: CASSYRGQSNQP. The complete CDR3 reads CASSYRGQSNQPQHF.

This clone was picked up a small number of times. The read gets to within 3 residues of the CDR3 end, and the germline J gene fills in the rest. V gene TRBV6-1 combines with J gene TRBJ2-2; D unclear. Germline loops: CDR1 MNHNS, CDR2 SASEGT. The germline V and J ends were trimmed by 1 base and 7 bases, with 7 bases remaining between them. This CDR3 region has 13 residues. CDR3 DNA, as far as it was read: TGTGCCAGCAGTGAAGAGGGCGTCGGGGAG. The encoded protein is CASSEEGVGE. The whole CDR3 reads CASSEEGVGELFF.

On this clone: The read finishes 3 residues shy of the CDR3 end, and the germline J gene is used to complete it. V gene TRBV7-8 combines with J gene TRBJ1-1; TRBD1 matches 9 bases. V lost 5 bases, J lost 0 bases, and 13 bases stayed unmatched. Germline V gene lookup returns CDR1 SGHVS and CDR2 FQNEAQ. The CDR3 is made up of 18 amino acids. The CDR3 protein is CASSPYRGGTGLNTEAFF. The CDR3 bases that were read are TGTGCCAGCAGCCCCTATAGGGGGGGGACAGGGCTGAACACTGAA.

Remarks on this clone: The read ends 3 residues shy of where the CDR3 ends; the end is completed using the germline J gene. The rearrangement uses TRBV30 and TRBJ1-6, with a tentative D call TRBD1 (5 bases). The germline V gene has CDR1 GTSNPN and CDR2 SVGIG (reference sequence). This CDR3 region has 13 residues. Trimming left V 4 bases short and J 8 bases short, with 12 bases between. The CDR3 here is CAWKGQGHSPLHF. The part of the CDR3 DNA that was read is TGTGCCTGGAAGGGGCAGGGTCATTCACCC.

The part of the CDR3 DNA that was read is TGCGCCAGCAGCGAGAGGGGAGCCATGAGCTCCTACAATGAG. This translates into CASSERGAMSSYNE. The full CDR3 sequence reads CASSERGAMSSYNEQFF. The chain combines TRBV10-1 with TRBJ2-1; D possibly matches TRBD1 or TRBD2 (5 bases each). The sequence runs out 3 residues before the end of the CDR3; the remainder is reconstructed from the germline J gene. V dropped 6 bases and J dropped 0 bases, with 18 bases sitting between them. The length of the CDR3 is 17 residues. Germline V gives CDR1 WNHNN, CDR2 SYGVQD (reference sequence).

This clone was seen only a few times. The read is 3 residues too short to cover the CDR3 end, so that end is filled in from the germline J gene. The chain uses TRBV7-2 and TRBJ1-2; 10 bases are shared with TRBD1. The J segment lost 7 bases and the V segment lost 5 bases, leaving 10 bases of the junction unmatched. Germline V CDR1 and CDR2: SGHTA, FQGNSA. The CDR3 totals 15 residues. The CDR3 spells CASSTPGQGLVGYTF. The CDR3 bases that were read are TGTGCCAGCAGCACTCCGGGACAGGGGTTGGTTGGC.

Details on this clone: The read ends 3 residues early relative to the CDR3; the germline J gene fills the gap. V and J are TRBV7-2 and TRBJ2-7; D possibly corresponds to TRBD1 (5 bases). The germline V gene has CDR1 SGHTA and CDR2 FQGNSA. V gave up 0 bases and J gave up 4 bases, with 13 bases separating them. The CDR3 extends over 15 amino acids. The chain's CDR3 is CASSLAGAGLYEQYF. The CDR3 bases that were read are TGTGCCAGCAGCTTAGCTGGGGCAGGGCTGTACGAG.

This clone was counted at least ten times. The CDR3 DNA, read in part, is TGTGCCAGCAGCTTTACCGGGACAGGGTCCTACGAG. The encoded protein is CASSFTGTGSYE. The CDR3, in full, reads CASSFTGTGSYEQYF. This chain links TRBV7-3 with TRBJ2-7, with 9 bases identical to TRBD1. The read terminates 3 residues ahead of where the CDR3 ends, so the germline J gene completes it. Unmatched junction bases numbered 4, after V lost 3 bases and J lost 1 base. Germline CDR1 SGHTA, CDR2 FQGTGA. The CDR3 consists of 15 residues. The full variable domain, with the rest looked up from reference TRBV7-3 and TRBJ2-7, is GAGVSQTPSNKVTEKGKYVELRCDPISGHTALYWYRQSLGQGPEFLIYFQGTGAADDSGLPNDRFFAVRPEGSVSTLKIQRTERGDSAVYLCASSFTGTGSYEQYFGPGTRLTVT.